A selection of T cell receptor beta chains follows, all from one sample in a study of chronic HIV infection and antiretroviral therapy. TCRdb re-called the 5' RACE reads with MiXCR, one entry per CDR3 protein. The sample has 30,000 or so distinct CDR3 sequences; around 8.6% are singletons. Source material: peripheral blood. The receptor source for this set is an adult who had HIV and had not received antiretroviral therapy, or was an uninfected healthy control (not recorded which). The CDR3 runs from the conserved cysteine through the conserved F or W. The D gene is left open where the match is weak. Not all rows give a size; the values are once, few, many and, for expanded clones, a class.

abundance	d_gene	j_gene	v_gene	len	CDR3aa	CDR3nt
many	TRBD1	TRBJ2-1	TRBV2	15	CASSIGQARNDEQFF	TGTGCCAGCAGTATAGGACAGGCGAGAAACGATGAGCAGTTCTTC
many	TRBD1	TRBJ1-2	TRBV3-1	17	CASSRGTGSARDYGYTF	TGTGCCAGCAGCCGCGGGACAGGGTCAGCTCGGGACTATGGCTACACCTTC
-	-	TRBJ2-4	TRBV27	14	CASSLLLPGEKLYF	TGTGCCAGCAGTTTACTCTTACCGGGGGAAAAGTTGTATTTC
many	-	TRBJ2-6	TRBV9	19	CASSVPGQPKGTGANVLTF	TGTGCCAGCAGCGTACCGGGGCAGCCTAAGGGCACCGGGGCCAACGTCCTGACTTTC
-	-	TRBJ2-1	TRBV2	17	CASSETPGASANNEQFF	TGTGCCAGCAGTGAAACTCCCGGGGCTAGCGCAAACAATGAGCAGTTCTTC
few	-	TRBJ1-1	TRBV12-3/TRBV12-4	16	CASSLSVGAGSTEAFF	TGTGCCAGCAGTTTAAGTGTAGGGGCTGGAAGCACTGAAGCTTTCTTT
many	TRBD1	TRBJ2-2	TRBV5-4	17	CASSSRVGQRDTGELFF	TGTGCCAGCAGCTCCAGAGTGGGACAGAGAGACACCGGGGAGCTGTTTTTT
many	TRBD1	TRBJ1-2	TRBV29-1	13	CSVAGQRDYGYTF	TGCAGCGTTGCGGGACAGAGGGACTATGGCTACACCTTC
-	-	TRBJ2-7	TRBV10-3	14	CAISESRTVYEQYF	TGTGCCATCAGTGAGTCCCGGACAGTCTACGAGCAGTACTTC
few	-	TRBJ1-5	TRBV25-1	18	CASSPGPNPLYSNQPQHF	TGTGCCAGCAGTCCAGGGCCCAATCCTCTATATAGCAATCAGCCCCAGCATTTT
medium-sized	TRBD1	TRBJ2-7	TRBV2	14	CARSLRGQGYEQYF	TGTGCCAGAAGCCTCAGGGGGCAAGGCTACGAGCAGTACTTC
many	-	TRBJ1-4	TRBV20-1	15	CSASSPGAGSEKLFF	TGCAGTGCTTCCTCCCCGGGGGCAGGGTCAGAAAAACTGTTTTTT
-	-	TRBJ2-3	TRBV7-6	12	CASSLEADTQYF	TGTGCCAGCAGCTTAGAGGCAGATACGCAGTATTTT
-	TRBD2	TRBJ2-1	TRBV2	17	CASSEALGGLAENEQFF	TGTGCCAGCAGTGAAGCGCTAGGGGGACTAGCGGAAAATGAGCAGTTCTTC
many	-	TRBJ2-1	TRBV6-6	14	CASSRDGGGYEQFF	TGTGCCAGCAGCCGGGACGGAGGGGGCTATGAGCAGTTCTTC
-	-	TRBJ2-3	TRBV20-1	15	CSASAPSPSTDTQYF	TGCAGTGCTAGCGCCCCTTCACCAAGCACAGATACGCAGTATTTT
many	TRBD2	TRBJ2-2	TRBV7-2	15	CASSFSSGTPGELFF	TGTGCCAGCAGCTTTTCTAGCGGGACCCCCGGGGAGCTGTTTTTT
few	-	TRBJ1-1	TRBV7-9	15	CASSAKQRLNTEAFF	TGTGCCAGCAGCGCCAAACAGAGATTGAACACTGAAGCTTTCTTT
many	TRBD1	TRBJ2-3	TRBV2	14	CASSGQGVEDTQYF	TGTGCCAGTTCCGGACAGGGGGTCGAAGATACGCAGTATTTT